This T cell receptor beta chain emerged from a study of T cell responses to AZD1222 COVID-19 vaccine. Overall study findings and caveats: Donors were mostly white British, more females; clonal diversity possibly underestimated. Spike-specific TCR breadth rose after two AZD1222 doses, and depth rose as well. Samples come after the peak T cell response, not at day 14.

The V end was cut by 3 bases, the J end by 6 bases, with 12 bases between. The CDR3 runs 14 residues. Germline CDR1 reads MDHEN; CDR2 reads SYDVKM. Note on this clone: Its antigen remains unknown.

Assay: immunoSEQ multiplex PCR; the TCRdb copy retains only in-frame clones and omits some. Among approximately 100,000 clones listed, 88% were seen once. The clonotype originates from an adult in good health. This sample comprised peripheral blood, obtained on day 0 of MenACWY control vaccination. This chain connects TRBV28 to TRBJ1-5; D possibly corresponds to TRBD1 (5 bases). CDR3 DNA sequence: TGTGCCAGCAGTTTTCGGCAGGGCGGTCAGCCCCAGCATTTT. Residues: CASSFRQGGQPQHF.